Below, 30 T cell receptor beta chains from the same sample are listed, as sequenced in a study of CD8+ T cells in alopecia areata. cDNA serving as the sequencing template came from extracted, reverse transcribed RNA. Here immunoSEQ multiplex PCR was the method, and the copy in TCRdb shows in-frame clones only, minus some. The sample has 150,000 to 200,000 clones, more than 55% seen once; the top ten hold 1.3%. Treatment meaning: oral pan-JAK inhibitor, 5-10 mg twice daily. This material consisted of CD4+ T cells sorted from blood, taken at approximately week 49, from a patient treated with tofacitinib. Every receptor here comes from a human donor with alopecia areata.

This clone showed up just once. Within the sample, other DNA sequences also encode this same CDR3. This chain joins TRBV30 and TRBJ2-7; 9 bases fit TRBD1. Germline trimming cut 1 base from V and 4 bases from J; bases unmatched to any gene: 5. The CDR3 runs 14 residues. Germline values: CDR1 GTSNPN, CDR2 SVGIG (reference sequence). The CDR3, as DNA: TGTGCCTGGAGTGGTGGTGACAGGGGGTACGAGCAGTACTTC. It codes for CAWSGGDRGYEQYF. The entire variable domain, with the rest obtained from reference TRBV30 and TRBJ2-7, is as follows: SQTIHQWPATLVQPVGSPLSLECTVEGTSNPNLYWYRQAAGRGLQLLFYSVGIGQISSEVPQNLSASRPQDRQFILSSKKLLLSDSGFYLCAWSGGDRGYEQYFGPGTRLTVT.

The rearrangement links TRBV7-9 to TRBJ2-1; 8 bases are a match to TRBD1. CDR3 size: 17 residues. V was clipped by 4 bases and J by 1 base; unmatched bases: 9. Looked up from germline, CDR1 is SEHNR and CDR2 is FQNEAQ (reference sequence). The chain's CDR3 is CASSSRQGPPSYNEQFF. In nucleotides, the CDR3 is TGTGCCAGCAGCTCCCGACAGGGGCCGCCTTCCTACAATGAGCAGTTCTTC.

V is TRBV18 and J is TRBJ1-5; perhaps TRBD1 as D (6 bases). CDR1 is KGHSH and CDR2 is LQKENI in the germline V gene. The CDR3 contains 13 residues. The V gene lost 5 bases and the J gene lost 6 bases, with 11 bases spanning the gap. This CDR3 reads CASSTGLGQPQHF. In DNA, the CDR3 is TGTGCCAGCTCAACAGGGTTGGGTCAGCCCCAGCATTTT.

This clone showed up just a few times. This chain connects TRBV15 to TRBJ2-5; TRBD2 is a possible D gene (5 bases). Germline lookup yields CDR1 LNHNV and CDR2 YYDKDF (reference sequence). CDR3 size: 14 residues. Trimming took off 7 bases at V and 0 bases at J, with 12 bases between the two ends. The CDR3 nucleotides read TGTGCCACCACTGGTGCGGAGGACCAAGAGACCCAGTACTTC. This encodes CATTGAEDQETQYF.

This clone was recorded a few times. The chain couples TRBV2 to TRBJ2-7; TRBD1 matches at 8 bases. The CDR3 contains 14 residues. The germline CDR1 and CDR2 sequences are SNHLY and FYNNEI. With V trimmed by 8 bases and J by 5 bases, 11 bases remained unmatched. The CDR3 bases are TGTGCCAGCCTGCCTCGGACAGGGTACAACGAGCAGTACTTC. It is translated as CASLPRTGYNEQYF.

This clone was observed a few times. This sample includes further DNA sequences coding for the same CDR3. V usage is TRBV30 and J usage is TRBJ2-7, with D perhaps matching TRBD2 (5 bases). The CDR3 sequence is 12 residues long. Germline loops: CDR1 GTSNPN, CDR2 SVGIG (reference sequence). Trimming left V 5 bases short and J 0 bases short, with 8 bases between. The CDR3 DNA reads as TGTGCCTGGCGACGGGACTCCTACGAGCAGTACTTC. Its translation is CAWRRDSYEQYF.

The chain carries TRBV9 and TRBJ2-5; 12 bases line up with TRBD2. Trimming removed 0 bases from V and 9 bases from J; junction bases left unmatched: 9. CDR3 length: 16 amino acids. Germline loops: CDR1 SGDLS, CDR2 YYNGEE. The DNA of the CDR3 is TGTGCCAGCAGCGTAGATGGACTAGCGGGGTTAAGGGCCCAGTACTTC. It yields the protein CASSVDGLAGLRAQYF.

V gene TRBV27 combines with J gene TRBJ2-5; D is ambiguous. The CDR3 length is 14 residues. V was pared by 6 bases and J by 1 base, with 12 bases between. The V gene's germline CDR1 is MNHEY and CDR2 SMNVEV (reference sequence). The CDR3: CASRTQGLQETQYF. The CDR3 DNA sequence: TGTGCCAGCAGGACACAAGGTCTCCAAGAGACCCAGTACTTC.

Written as DNA, the CDR3 is TGCAGCGTAGGGGCCTCCTTATACGAGCAGTACTTC. It is translated as CSVGASLYEQYF. The genes are TRBV29-1 and TRBJ2-7; maybe TRBD1 (5 bases). The V gene lost 6 bases and the J gene lost 4 bases, with 13 bases spanning the gap. The CDR3 is made up of 12 amino acids. Germline V gives CDR1 SQVTM, CDR2 ANQGSEA.

This clone was seen once. The chain joins TRBV30 to TRBJ1-5; 7 nucleotides align to TRBD1. Germline V gives CDR1 GTSNPN, CDR2 SVGIG (reference sequence). CDR3 length equals 13 residues. Trimming took 5 bases from V and 6 from J; bases not matched to a gene: 7. CDR3 in amino acids: CAWGTGVAQPQHF. CDR3 bases: TGTGCCTGGGGTACAGGGGTAGCTCAGCCCCAGCATTTT. The full variable domain, completed using reference TRBV30 and TRBJ1-5, is SQTIHQWPATLVQPVGSPLSLECTVEGTSNPNLYWYRQAAGRGLQLLFYSVGIGQISSEVPQNLSASRPQDRQFILSSKKLLLSDSGFYLCAWGTGVAQPQHFGDGTRLSIL.

This clone was recorded a few times. V usage is TRBV30 and J usage is TRBJ2-7, with D uncertain. The CDR3 loop spans 14 amino acids. Germline CDR1 and CDR2: GTSNPN and SVGIG (reference sequence). Trimming took off 0 bases at V and 5 bases at J, with 14 bases between the two ends. The chain's CDR3 is CAWSVKGLRDEQYF. The CDR3 DNA is TGTGCCTGGAGTGTAAAAGGGCTTCGGGACGAGCAGTACTTC.

This clone was picked up a small number of times. The rearrangement uses TRBV6-5 and TRBJ1-1; D possibly corresponds to TRBD1 (5 bases). The germline gives CDR1 MNHEY, CDR2 SVGAGI. Trimming took off 0 bases at V and 1 base at J, with 6 bases between the two ends. The CDR3 has 14 residues. CDR3: CASSYSRGNTEAFF. The CDR3 DNA reads as TGTGCCAGCAGTTACTCGAGGGGGAACACTGAAGCTTTCTTT.

The rearrangement links TRBV7-2 to TRBJ2-5; D is undetermined. Trimming shortened V by 6 bases and J by 4 bases, and 15 bases separated the two germline ends. Germline loops: CDR1 SGHTA, CDR2 FQGNSA. CDR3 length: 14 residues. CDR3 sequence (DNA): TGTGCCAGCAGTCGGACCGGAGCAGGAGAGACCCAGTACTTC. This encodes CASSRTGAGETQYF.

This clone was seen more than once but under ten times. In nucleotides, the CDR3 is TGCAGCGTAGGCAGGGAAGATGGCTACACCTTC. Translating gives CSVGREDGYTF. The chain recombines TRBV29-1 with TRBJ1-2, with D perhaps matching TRBD1 (5 bases). Trimming left V 6 bases short and J 6 bases short, with 11 bases between. CDR1 and CDR2 from the germline V gene are SQVTM and ANQGSEA. CDR3 size: 11 residues.

The chain couples TRBV10-3 to TRBJ1-1; no clear D. CDR3 length equals 13 residues. V was clipped by 4 bases and J by 7 bases, with 13 bases between them. Germline V gene sequence: CDR1 ENHRY, CDR2 SYGVKD. CDR3 DNA sequence: TGTGCCATCAGTGGAGGGCACAAGAGTGAAGCTTTCTTT. Amino acid sequence: CAISGGHKSEAFF.

The chain has TRBV7-9 and TRBJ2-3; D not certain. CDR3 length equals 11 residues. Germline-derived CDR1 and CDR2 are SEHNR and FQNEAQ (reference sequence). The V end lost 10 bases, the J end lost 5 bases, and 10 bases lay between the germline ends. DNA of the CDR3: TGTGCCACTTCATTTAAAGATACGCAGTATTTT. Its translation is CATSFKDTQYF. Full variable domain (rest looked up from reference TRBV7-9 and TRBJ2-3): DTGVSQNPRHKITKRGQNVTFRCDPISEHNRLYWYRQTLGQGPEFLTYFQNEAQLEKSRLLSDRFSAERPKGSFSTLEIQRTEQGDSAMYLCATSFKDTQYFGPGTRLTVL.

This clone was detected a few times. V gene TRBV29-1 combines with J gene TRBJ1-1; no reliable D call. Per germline, CDR1 SQVTM and CDR2 ANQGSEA. The CDR3 extends over 10 amino acids. Deletions cut 5 bases from V and 8 bases from J, with 9 bases between. This CDR3 is CSVLSLEAFF. DNA of the CDR3: TGCAGCGTTCTTTCACTCGAAGCTTTCTTT. The whole variable domain, remainder taken from reference TRBV29-1 and TRBJ1-1, is SAVISQKPSRDICQRGTSLTIQCQVDSQVTMMFWYRQQPGQSLTLIATANQGSEATYESGFVIDKFPISRPNLTFSTLTVSNMSPEDSSIYLCSVLSLEAFFGQGTRLTVV.

V and J are TRBV29-1 and TRBJ2-7; 7 nucleotides agree with TRBD1. This CDR3 spans 14 amino acids. Germline values: CDR1 SQVTM, CDR2 ANQGSEA. Trimming cost V 2 bases and J 2 bases; bases outside gene matches: 6. CDR3 amino acids: CSVESDRAPYEQYF. The CDR3 region has the DNA TGCAGCGTTGAAAGTGACAGGGCCCCCTACGAGCAGTACTTC.

The chain links TRBV4-2 to TRBJ2-3, with a weak D call TRBD1 (5 bases). The V end was cut by 0 bases, the J end by 0 bases, with 13 bases between. Germline V gene data show CDR1 as LGHNA and CDR2 as YNFKEQ. The length of the CDR3 is 17 residues. CDR3 in DNA: TGTGCCAGCAGCCAAGATGTTGCAGGGTCTAGCACAGATACGCAGTATTTT. Translation gives CASSQDVAGSSTDTQYF.

The rearrangement uses TRBV6-5 and TRBJ1-6; D gene uncertain. The CDR3 covers 13 residues. Germline CDR1 MNHEY, CDR2 SVGAGI. The V end lost 6 bases, the J end lost 9 bases, and 12 bases lay between the germline ends. CDR3 loop: CASRKFGVSPLHF. The CDR3 nucleotides are TGTGCCAGCAGAAAGTTCGGAGTTTCACCCCTCCACTTT.

This chain connects TRBV30 to TRBJ1-1; D remains unclear. The germline gives CDR1 GTSNPN, CDR2 SVGIG (reference sequence). V lost 4 bases to trimming and J lost 2 bases, with 11 bases between them. The CDR3 covers 13 residues. The CDR3 bases are TGTGCCTGGAAGAGGGCAATCAACACTGAAGCTTTCTTT. Translating it yields CAWKRAINTEAFF.

A note on this clone: This sample includes further DNA sequences coding for the same CDR3. The chain uses TRBV29-1 and TRBJ2-3; tentative D call: TRBD2 (6 bases). V was trimmed by 3 bases and J by 5 bases, leaving 6 bases between them. Germline-derived CDR1 and CDR2 are SQVTM and ANQGSEA. The CDR3 length is 11 residues. CDR3: CSVETRDTQYF. The CDR3 region has the DNA TGCAGCGTTGAGACTAGAGATACGCAGTATTTT.

This clone came up a few times. Other DNA sequences in this sample translate to the same CDR3. This chain connects TRBV15 to TRBJ1-2, with D unclear. V lost 0 bases and J 7 bases, leaving 3 bases between the germline ends. Per germline, CDR1 LNHNV and CDR2 YYDKDF (reference sequence). The CDR3 has 11 amino acids. The CDR3 here is CATSRDGGYTF. CDR3 bases: TGTGCCACCAGCAGAGATGGTGGCTACACCTTC.

The J gene is TRBJ2-5, the V gene TRBV14, with D possibly being TRBD1 (5 bases). The CDR3 covers 14 residues. Trimming shortened V by 4 bases and J by 2 bases, and 11 bases separated the two germline ends. CDR1 is SGHDN, CDR2 FVKESK, per germline. Here the CDR3 reads CASSPRQTQETQYF. The CDR3 nucleotides are TGTGCCAGCAGCCCTCGACAGACGCAAGAGACCCAGTACTTC.

The CDR3 here is CAISERQEYNEQFF. Here the CDR3 DNA reads TGTGCCATCAGTGAGCGACAGGAATACAATGAGCAGTTCTTC. The rearrangement joins TRBV10-3 to TRBJ2-1; TRBD1 is a possible D gene (6 bases). V lost 2 bases and J lost 4, with 9 bases in between. Germline V gives CDR1 ENHRY, CDR2 SYGVKD. The CDR3 sequence is 14 residues long.

V usage is TRBV27 and J usage is TRBJ2-7; TRBD1 agrees at 11 bases. Germline V lookup: CDR1 MNHEY, CDR2 SMNVEV (reference sequence). The CDR3 is 15 amino acids. V dropped 6 bases and J dropped 2; count of bases not matched to a gene: 6. The CDR3 loop is CASSRPGQGAYEQYF. The CDR3 DNA sequence: TGTGCCAGCAGCCGCCCGGGACAGGGGGCCTACGAGCAGTACTTC.

The rearrangement links TRBV29-1 to TRBJ2-7; D is unresolved. The CDR3 has 13 amino acids. The germline CDR1 and CDR2 sequences are SQVTM and ANQGSEA. V was clipped by 0 bases and J by 7 bases, with 13 bases between them. This CDR3 is CSVEDTFLYEQYF. CDR3 in DNA: TGCAGCGTTGAAGACACCTTTTTATATGAGCAGTACTTC.

The chain combines TRBV7-6 with TRBJ2-7; TRBD1 matches at 9 bases. The junction had 7 bases not matched to a gene; V was cut back by 1 base and J by 6 bases. The CDR3 totals 15 residues. CDR1 is SGHVS and CDR2 is FNYEAQ in the germline V gene. The CDR3 here is CASSLGVATGGEQYF. CDR3 bases: TGTGCCAGCAGCTTAGGCGTTGCGACAGGGGGCGAGCAGTACTTC.

Comment on this clone: Other DNA sequences in the same sample also yield this CDR3. The chain couples TRBV5-6 to TRBJ1-2, with a tentative D call TRBD1 (6 bases). The germline V and J ends were trimmed by 4 bases and 2 bases, with 9 bases remaining between them. Germline CDR1 SGHDT, CDR2 YYEEEE. The CDR3 has 13 residues. The CDR3 region has the DNA TGTGCCAGCAGCCTTGACAGGAACTATGGCTACACCTTC. Translated: CASSLDRNYGYTF.

The rearrangement links TRBV7-9 to TRBJ2-1; 8 bases are a match to TRBD1. This CDR3 spans 17 amino acids. V dropped 2 bases and J dropped 4; count of bases not matched to a gene: 10. CDR1 is SEHNR and CDR2 is FQNEAQ in the germline V gene (reference sequence). The CDR3, as DNA: TGTGCCAGCAGCTTACCAACCGGGACAGGTGTATACAATGAGCAGTTCTTC. Translation gives CASSLPTGTGVYNEQFF.